This T cell receptor beta chain was found in a study of blood T cell repertoires in COVID-19. The V segment lost 5 bases and the J segment 6 bases; nucleotides outside the gene matches: 8. This CDR3 comprises 17 residues. Germline V gene sequence: CDR1 MDHEN, CDR2 SYDVKM. This table comes from immunoSEQ multiplex PCR, and its TCRdb copy is limited to in-frame clones, with some not included. The data hold 320,000 or so clones, with 80% to 90% observed a single time. Sequences were obtained from PBMCs or T cells enriched from blood (not recorded which). The chain links TRBV28 to TRBJ2-2; TRBD2 matches 14 bases. This receptor was identified in a young man who had recovered from COVID-19. The CDR3 sequence: CASSTTQGLAGAGELFF. The CDR3, as DNA: TGTGCCAGCAGTACTACCCAGGGACTAGCGGGGGCCGGGGAGCTGTTTTTT.